The next 10 T cell receptor beta chains were all read from a single sample in a study of shared clonotypes between healthy human individuals (dated by TCRdb to about 2020). The library relied on the immunoSEQ multiplex PCR assay. The immuneACCESS repertoire file appears here via TCRdb, limited to in-frame rearrangements. These files lack a portion of the clones; in checked studies, under half of the deficit traces to unresolved V genes, and the cause of the others is not known. The sample yields some 1.4 million clones; around 95% were counted once. The ten largest clonotypes hold approximately 1.1% of the sample. What was sequenced was naive CD4+ T cells sorted from blood. In the paper's terms, the cell subset or site label means: CD45RA+ positively selected. The receptors originated from a man aged 25-40 years in good health.

V is TRBV11-2 and J is TRBJ2-1, with 7 bases lining up with TRBD2. The CDR3 is 13 residues long. Germline V gene sequence: CDR1 SGHAT, CDR2 FQNNGV. V lost 5 bases and J lost 7; bases outside the gene matches: 5. CDR3 residues: CASSQGLVNEQFF. The CDR3 DNA sequence: TGTGCCAGCAGCCAAGGACTAGTTAATGAGCAGTTCTTC. The full variable domain, with the rest looked up from reference TRBV11-2 and TRBJ2-1, is EAGVAQSPRYKIIEKRQSVAFWCNPISGHATLYWYQQILGQGPKLLIQFQNNGVVDDSQLPKDRFSAERLKGVDSTLKIQPAKLEDSAVYLCASSQGLVNEQFFGPGTRLTVL.

V is TRBV4-3 and J is TRBJ1-5; D is unclear. Trimming pared 0 bases from V and 0 bases from J, leaving 12 bases between. Germline V gene sequence: CDR1 LGHNA, CDR2 YSLEER. This CDR3 has 17 amino acids. The CDR3 protein is CASSQEHTEYSNQPQHF. The CDR3 DNA sequence: TGCGCCAGCAGCCAAGAACATACGGAATATAGCAATCAGCCCCAGCATTTT.

This clone has only one observation. The J gene is TRBJ1-2, the V gene TRBV2; D remains unclear. CDR1 and CDR2 (germline): SNHLY, FYNNEI. The V and J ends lost 6 bases and 6 bases respectively, with 5 bases between them. CDR3 length: 10 amino acids. CDR3 in DNA: TGTGCCAGCAGGGGAAATGGCTACACCTTC. It encodes CASRGNGYTF.

CDR3 bases: TGTGCCAGCAGTTTCATACAGGGCACAGATACGCAGTATTTT. Protein product: CASSFIQGTDTQYF. J is TRBJ2-3 and V is TRBV27, with a tentative D call TRBD1 (5 bases). The V gene lost 3 bases and the J gene lost 1 base, with 8 bases spanning the gap. The CDR3 has 14 amino acids. Germline loops: CDR1 MNHEY, CDR2 SMNVEV (reference sequence).

J is TRBJ2-3 and V is TRBV6-6; 9 bases agree with TRBD2. The junction had 11 bases not matched to a gene; V was cut back by 7 bases and J by 6 bases. The CDR3 consists of 15 residues. Per germline, CDR1 MNHNY and CDR2 SVGAGI (reference sequence). CDR3: CASIGLAGPTDTQYF. The CDR3 region has the DNA TGTGCCAGCATTGGGCTAGCGGGACCTACGGATACGCAGTATTTT.

The V and J genes are TRBV5-1 and TRBJ2-2; TRBD1 is a possible D gene (6 bases). CDR1 is SGHRS, CDR2 YFSETQ, per germline. The V and J ends lost 5 bases and 6 bases respectively, with 20 bases between them. The CDR3 has 16 amino acids. The CDR3, as DNA: TGCGCCAGCAGTAGTGGGCTGAACAGGGAAGCCGGGGAGCTGTTTTTT. Translating it yields CASSSGLNREAGELFF.

This clone was seen a single time. The rearrangement uses TRBV18 and TRBJ2-3; D not resolved. V was cut by 4 bases and J by 6 bases, with 14 bases left in between. Germline V lookup: CDR1 KGHSH, CDR2 LQKENI. There are 14 residues in the CDR3. CDR3 nucleotide sequence: TGTGCCAGCTCACTCATACCCCAATGGGATACGCAGTATTTT. As protein: CASSLIPQWDTQYF.

The chain combines TRBV28 with TRBJ2-1; D not resolved. The CDR3 is made up of 16 amino acids. Per the germline V gene, CDR1 is MDHEN and CDR2 is SYDVKM. Trimming removed 1 base at V and 0 bases at J, with 10 bases between. The CDR3 bases are TGTGCCAGCAGTTTATTGGCCCGAAGCTCCTACAATGAGCAGTTCTTC. As protein: CASSLLARSSYNEQFF.

J is TRBJ2-3 and V is TRBV6-1; D is ambiguous. Germline assignment: CDR1 MNHNS and CDR2 SASEGT. The CDR3 has 15 residues. Trimming took off 4 bases at V and 4 bases at J, with 15 bases between the two ends. CDR3 nucleotide sequence: TGTGCCAGCAGTGCTCACACCCGATTGGCAGATACGCAGTATTTT. Its protein is CASSAHTRLADTQYF.

This chain uses TRBV7-9 with TRBJ2-7; 8 nucleotides align to TRBD2. With 3 bases clipped from V and 5 bases from J, the junction kept 6 bases outside the gene matches. The germline CDR1 and CDR2 sequences are SEHNR and FQNEAQ (reference sequence). The CDR3 is 14 amino acids. CDR3 protein: CASSLSGSPDEQYF. CDR3 in DNA: TGTGCCAGCAGCTTGAGCGGGAGTCCTGACGAGCAGTACTTC.